Given below is one T cell receptor beta chain in context. Its cognate antigen has yet to be identified. Within one base of it there is no much larger clone, and no base qualities were kept. This sample's treatment or condition label indicates: roughly ten-day PBMC culture with coronavirus spike peptide pools or control peptides (ViraFEST assay). The ViraFEST assay, used in the study, expanded antigen-specific T cells with peptide pools and then identified the expanded clonotypes through TCR sequencing. The positive SARS-CoV-2 PCR tests of the convalescent patients were dated from March to December 2020, before the Alpha, Beta and Delta variants emerged in the United States. Each well held approximately 2 million PBMCs cultured in IMDM containing about 5% human AB serum and around 10 IU/ml IL-2, with roughly 9.2 ug/ml peptide pools added. On days 3 and 7, half of the culture medium was replaced with fresh IL-2-containing medium. Once the cells had been in culture for about 10 days, the EasySep CD4+ T cell isolation kit was used to isolate CD4+ T cells by negative selection. Ficoll-Paque Plus gradient centrifugation was used to isolate PBMCs from whole blood, and the isolated PBMCs were then either used fresh or cryopreserved at -140C. Triplicate wells were generally used for each culture condition.

The library was prepared using PCR. At the Johns Hopkins FTIC core, DNA from the cultured CD4+ T cells underwent TCR sequencing with the Oncomine TCR Beta short-read assay. The QIAamp micro DNA kit was used to extract genomic DNA from the cultured CD4+ T cells. The Oncomine TCR Beta libraries from cultured CD4+ T cells were pooled using unique dual indexes and then sequenced on an Illumina iSeq 100. Per the authors' processing: Non-productive sequences were removed, and CDR3s not starting with C, not ending with F or W, or shorter than 7 amino acids were discarded. Antigen-specific clonotypes were identified with the MANAFEST web application by comparing peptide-stimulated wells with reference and other culture wells. For a clone to be called positive, the clone needed an FDR below 0.05, an odds ratio above 5, and a productive frequency above 0.1% in at least two of three replicate wells. A clonotype was classed as cross-reactive if the clonotype showed significant expansion both in SARS-CoV-2 spike wells and in at least one common cold coronavirus spike condition. Using R version 3.6.1, CDR3 homology was evaluated through Levenshtein distances (stringdist) along with unrooted phylogenetic trees (ape). The raw public reads went through TCRdb reprocessing: fastp at Q25, MiXCR clone calling, in-frame beta chains kept. When rows share a CDR3 protein, they turn into one entry using the most common DNA and genes. The V and J calls shown here were made by TCRdb, not taken from the authors' results. The sample yields more than 6,000 distinct CDR3 sequences; 66% were counted once. The top ten clones comprise around 21% of the sample.

The sample belongs to a study of vaccination and CD4 T cells after COVID-19 (dated by TCRdb to between 2020 and 2023). A note on the overall study: Every convalescent patient had a positive nasal swab PCR test for SARS-CoV-2, with mild disease in nine or ten patients and severe disease in one. Six males and four females were included in the convalescent cohort, with two Hispanic individuals, seven Caucasians, two Asians and one multiracial person represented. In control cultures, a CEFX viral epitope pool was used as positive control, an HIV-1 Nef peptide pool was used as negative control, or no peptide was added. The spike-specific CD4+ TCR repertoire was compared before and after mRNA vaccination in 10 to 11 COVID-19 convalescent patients and a handful of infection-naive healthy vaccine recipients. Post-COVID blood samples were collected from convalescent patients a median of around 100 days after diagnosis, with a range of about 30 to 161 days. The cultures were stimulated with overlapping spike peptide pools from SARS-CoV-2 and from the common cold coronaviruses HCoV-NL63, HCoV-OC43 and HCoV-229E. Post-vaccine blood samples were collected a median of approximately 77 days after the second vaccine dose, ranging from about 13 to 250 days. Participants got two doses of the Pfizer-BioNTech BNT162b2 vaccine (n=8) or two doses of the Moderna mRNA-1273 vaccine (n=2). Study-level results and caveats: The study included relatively few convalescent patients and did not analyze early timepoints after natural infection. Nearly all vaccine-specific clones in convalescent patients (304 of 307) were mono-reactive for SARS-CoV-2 spike rather than cross-reactive with common cold coronaviruses. An increase in the median number of SARS-CoV-2-reactive clonotypes from more than 20 after infection to 38 after vaccination was observed, but the change was not found to be significant. In convalescent patients, a median around 90% of post-vaccine SARS-CoV-2-reactive clones were detected only after vaccination, suggesting vaccine-specific priming.

Sequencing was performed on cultured CD4+ T cells from blood, taken after SARS-CoV-2 vaccination. This clonotype was obtained from a human donor with COVID-19.

The bases are TGCAGTGTCGACAGGGTACAAGGCTACACCTTC. Its product reads: CSVDRVQGYTF. Here the chain combines TRBV20-1 and TRBJ1-2, and TRBD1 matches 7 of the central bases. Based on the germline V gene (reference sequence), the CDR1 and CDR2 sequences are DFQATT and SNEGSKA. The CDR3 runs 11 residues from the cysteine to the phenylalanine. Only the CDR3 part of the read is kept: 33 bases, read in frame from the first base. The junction shows trimming of 7 bases on V and 8 bases on J, and the gene matches do not reach 7 bases of it.